This T cell receptor beta chain came from a study of CD4 T cells in relation to SARS-CoV-2 and coronaviruses. As concerns this clone: Its antigen is currently unknown.

Assay used: immunoSEQ multiplex PCR; TCRdb lists only in-frame clones, some missing. The sample has about 31,000 clones, about two thirds seen once. CD4+ T cells from unexposed donors were obtained before the COVID-19 pandemic (2011-2018). CD4+ T cells were isolated from the cells after nine to eleven days of culture. The sample consisted of CD4+ T cells from PBMCs, cultured in vitro. The clonotype originates from a human donor in good health.

The CDR3 bases are TGTGCCTGGAGTATCCAGGGCAGTCCCGGGACCCAGTACTTC. It codes for CAWSIQGSPGTQYF. This rearrangement joins TRBV30 to TRBJ2-5, with a weak D call TRBD1 (5 bases). CDR1 and CDR2 (germline): GTSNPN, SVGIG (reference sequence). The length of the CDR3 is 14 residues. V was shortened by 2 bases and J by 7 bases, with 17 bases between the two germline ends. The complete variable domain, with remaining parts taken from reference TRBV30 and TRBJ2-5, reads SQTIHQWPATLVQPVGSPLSLECTVEGTSNPNLYWYRQAAGRGLQLLFYSVGIGQISSEVPQNLSASRPQDRQFILSSKKLLLSDSGFYLCAWSIQGSPGTQYFGPGTRLLVL.